This record looks at one TCR beta chain sequence and its context. Assay used: immunoSEQ multiplex PCR; TCRdb lists only in-frame clones, some missing. The sample lists approximately 82,000 clones, approximately 90% occurring once. This entry is derived from a study of technical replicates of blood from a few donors. Trimming removed 3 bases from V and 8 bases from J, with 13 bases in between. The CDR3 is 13 amino acids. From germline, CDR1 is KGHSH and CDR2 LQKENI. The rearrangement joins TRBV18 to TRBJ1-2; tentative D call: TRBD1 (6 bases). The sample was T cells isolated from PBMCs. This clonotype originated in a human donor in good health. In DNA form, the CDR3 reads TGTGCCAGCTCACCGACAGGAGCCCCCGGCTACACCTTC. Translation: CASSPTGAPGYTF.